This T cell receptor (beta chain) was found in a study of long-term antiretroviral therapy in people with HIV. Study-level background: It was about a decade after the earliest samples that the 2015 immediate-ART recommendation appeared.

Concerning this clone: Its antigen is not known.

The immunoSEQ assay was v3.0, run at survey level. Here immunoSEQ multiplex PCR was the method, and the copy in TCRdb shows in-frame clones only, minus some. Among approximately 29,000 clones listed, around 80% were seen once. Study-level results: Versus controls, repertoires in people with HIV had narrower CDR3 length ranges. Missing from the dataset were any data on ART adherence, viral resistance or therapy changes.

V dropped 0 bases and J dropped 0 bases, with 7 bases sitting between them. The CDR3 has 15 amino acids. Per germline, CDR1 LNHNV and CDR2 YYDKDF (reference sequence). The rearrangement links TRBV15 to TRBJ2-3, with D hard to call. This sequence originates from a man younger than 35 with HIV. Sequenced material: unsorted PBMCs, taken 1.5 years before starting antiretroviral therapy. In DNA, the CDR3 is TGTGCCACCAGCAGAGAAGCGACAAGCACAGATACGCAGTATTTT. Protein: CATSREATSTDTQYF.